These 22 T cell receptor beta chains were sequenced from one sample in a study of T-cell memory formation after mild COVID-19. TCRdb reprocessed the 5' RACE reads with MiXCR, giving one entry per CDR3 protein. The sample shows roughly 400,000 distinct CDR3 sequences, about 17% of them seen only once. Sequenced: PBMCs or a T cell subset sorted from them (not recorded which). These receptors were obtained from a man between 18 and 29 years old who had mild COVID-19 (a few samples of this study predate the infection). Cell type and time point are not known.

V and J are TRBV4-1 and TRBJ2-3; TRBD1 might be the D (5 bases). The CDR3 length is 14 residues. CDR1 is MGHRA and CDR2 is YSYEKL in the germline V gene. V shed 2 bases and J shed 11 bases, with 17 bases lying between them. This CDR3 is CASSQLGMQGLQYF. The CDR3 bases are TGCGCCAGCAGCCAATTGGGTATGCAGGGTTTGCAGTATTTT.

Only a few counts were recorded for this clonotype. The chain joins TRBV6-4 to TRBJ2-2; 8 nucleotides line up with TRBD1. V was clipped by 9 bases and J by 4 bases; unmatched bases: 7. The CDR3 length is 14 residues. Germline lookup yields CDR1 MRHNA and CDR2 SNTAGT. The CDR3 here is CARKTGEPTGELFF. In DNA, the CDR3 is TGTGCCAGAAAGACAGGGGAGCCCACCGGGGAGCTGTTTTTT.

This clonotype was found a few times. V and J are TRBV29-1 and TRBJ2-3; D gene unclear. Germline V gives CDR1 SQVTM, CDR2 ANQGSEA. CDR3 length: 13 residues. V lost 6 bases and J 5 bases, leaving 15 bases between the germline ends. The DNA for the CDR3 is TGCAGCGTCTCGGCCAGGTCGGGAGATACGCAGTATTTT. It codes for CSVSARSGDTQYF.

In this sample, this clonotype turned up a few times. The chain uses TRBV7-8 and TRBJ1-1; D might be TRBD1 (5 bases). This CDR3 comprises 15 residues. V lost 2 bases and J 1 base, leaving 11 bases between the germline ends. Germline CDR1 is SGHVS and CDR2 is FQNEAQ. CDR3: CASSLSSGKNTEAFF. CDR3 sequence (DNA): TGTGCCAGCAGCTTAAGTTCAGGGAAGAACACTGAAGCTTTCTTT.

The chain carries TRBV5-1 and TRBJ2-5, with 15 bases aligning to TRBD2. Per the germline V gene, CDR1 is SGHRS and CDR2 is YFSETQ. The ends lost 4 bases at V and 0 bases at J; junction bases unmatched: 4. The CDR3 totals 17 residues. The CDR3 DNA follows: TGCGCCAGCAGCCGGACTAGCGGGGGGGCGTACCAAGAGACCCAGTACTTC. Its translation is CASSRTSGGAYQETQYF.

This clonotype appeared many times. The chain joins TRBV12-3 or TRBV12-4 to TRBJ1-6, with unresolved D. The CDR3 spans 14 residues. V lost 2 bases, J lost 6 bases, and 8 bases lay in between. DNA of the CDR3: TGTGCCAGCAGTTTACCAAGACCTAATTCACCCCTCCACTTT. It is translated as CASSLPRPNSPLHF.

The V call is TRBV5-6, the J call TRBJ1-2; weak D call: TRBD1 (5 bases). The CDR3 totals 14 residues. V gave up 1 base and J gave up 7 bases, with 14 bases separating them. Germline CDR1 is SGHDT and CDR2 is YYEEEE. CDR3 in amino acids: CASSLWGTVSGYTF. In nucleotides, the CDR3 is TGTGCCAGCAGCTTGTGGGGCACAGTCTCTGGCTACACCTTC.

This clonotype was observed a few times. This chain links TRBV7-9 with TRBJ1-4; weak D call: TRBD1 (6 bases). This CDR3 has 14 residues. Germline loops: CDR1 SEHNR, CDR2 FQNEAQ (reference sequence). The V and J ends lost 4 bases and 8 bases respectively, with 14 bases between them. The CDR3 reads CASSSPGQREKLFF. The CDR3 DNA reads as TGTGCCAGCAGCTCTCCCGGACAGCGGGAAAAACTGTTTTTT.

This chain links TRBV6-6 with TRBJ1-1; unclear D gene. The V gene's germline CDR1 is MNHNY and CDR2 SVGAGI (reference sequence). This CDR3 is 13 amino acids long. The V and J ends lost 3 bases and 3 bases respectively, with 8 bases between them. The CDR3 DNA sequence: TGTGCCAGCAGTTATGAGATTTACACTGAAGCTTTCTTT. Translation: CASSYEIYTEAFF.

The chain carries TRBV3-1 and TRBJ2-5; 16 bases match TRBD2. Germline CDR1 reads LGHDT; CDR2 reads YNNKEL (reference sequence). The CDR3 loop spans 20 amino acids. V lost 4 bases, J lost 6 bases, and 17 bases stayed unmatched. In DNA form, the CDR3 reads TGTGCCAGCAGCCGACAACCGGGACTAGCGGGGGGGCCGTTTCGAAAGACCCAGTACTTC. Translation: CASSRQPGLAGGPFRKTQYF.

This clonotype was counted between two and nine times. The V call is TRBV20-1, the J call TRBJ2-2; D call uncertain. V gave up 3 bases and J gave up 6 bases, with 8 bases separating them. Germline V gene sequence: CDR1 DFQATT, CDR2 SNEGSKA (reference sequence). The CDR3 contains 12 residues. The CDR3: CSASIYAGELFF. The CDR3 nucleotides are TGCAGTGCTAGTATTTACGCCGGGGAGCTGTTTTTT.

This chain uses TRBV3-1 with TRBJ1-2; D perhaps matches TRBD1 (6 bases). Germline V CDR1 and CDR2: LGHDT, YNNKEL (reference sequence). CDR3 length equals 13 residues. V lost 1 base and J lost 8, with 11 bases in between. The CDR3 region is CASSQGTGLGYTF. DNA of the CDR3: TGTGCCAGCAGCCAAGGCACAGGGCTCGGCTACACCTTC.

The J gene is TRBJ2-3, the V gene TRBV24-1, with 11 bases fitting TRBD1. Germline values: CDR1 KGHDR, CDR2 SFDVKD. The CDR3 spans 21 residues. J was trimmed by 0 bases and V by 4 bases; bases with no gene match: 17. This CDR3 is CATSDRSPSTDRGQSTDTQYF. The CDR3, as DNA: TGTGCCACCAGTGACCGGAGCCCCTCGACGGACAGGGGGCAAAGCACAGATACGCAGTATTTT.

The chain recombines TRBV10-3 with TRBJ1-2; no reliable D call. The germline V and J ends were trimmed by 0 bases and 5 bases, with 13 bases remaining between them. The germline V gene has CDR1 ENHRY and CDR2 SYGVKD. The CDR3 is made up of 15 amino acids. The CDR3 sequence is CAISESMGRLYGYTF. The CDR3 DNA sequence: TGTGCCATCAGTGAGTCGATGGGCAGATTATATGGCTACACCTTC.

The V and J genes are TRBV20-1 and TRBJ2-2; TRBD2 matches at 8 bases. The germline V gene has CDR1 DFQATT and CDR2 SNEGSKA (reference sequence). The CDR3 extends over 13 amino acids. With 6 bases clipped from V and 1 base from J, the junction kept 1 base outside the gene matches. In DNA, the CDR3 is TGCAGTGCGCGGGGGGTGAACACCGGGGAGCTGTTTTTT. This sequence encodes CSARGVNTGELFF.

CDR3 sequence reads: CASSKAGGRGDTQYF. The CDR3 coding sequence is TGTGCCAGCAGCAAAGCTGGGGGTCGGGGAGATACGCAGTATTTT. The genes are TRBV7-3 and TRBJ2-3; D assignment may be TRBD1 or TRBD2 (5 bases each). Trimming removed 5 bases from V and 5 bases from J, with 17 bases in between. CDR1 and CDR2 from the germline V gene are SGHTA and FQGTGA. The CDR3 extends over 15 amino acids. Drawing the rest from reference TRBV7-3 and TRBJ2-3, the complete variable domain is GAGVSQTPSNKVTEKGKYVELRCDPISGHTALYWYRQSLGQGPEFLIYFQGTGAADDSGLPNDRFFAVRPEGSVSTLKIQRTERGDSAVYLCASSKAGGRGDTQYFGPGTRLTVL.

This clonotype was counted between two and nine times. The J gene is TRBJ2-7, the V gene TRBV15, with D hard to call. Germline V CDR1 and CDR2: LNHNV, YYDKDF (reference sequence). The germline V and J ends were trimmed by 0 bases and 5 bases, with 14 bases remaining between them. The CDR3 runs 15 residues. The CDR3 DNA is TGTGCCACCAGCAGAGATGTGTCGACAATCCACGAGCAGTACGTC. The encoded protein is CATSRDVSTIHEQYV.

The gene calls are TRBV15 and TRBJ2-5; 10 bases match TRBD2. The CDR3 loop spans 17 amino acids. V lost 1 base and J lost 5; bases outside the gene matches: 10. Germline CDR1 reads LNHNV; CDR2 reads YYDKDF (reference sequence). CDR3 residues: CATSRGGSGGTRETQYF. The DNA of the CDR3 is TGTGCCACCAGCAGAGGCGGTAGCGGGGGGACTCGGGAGACCCAGTACTTC.

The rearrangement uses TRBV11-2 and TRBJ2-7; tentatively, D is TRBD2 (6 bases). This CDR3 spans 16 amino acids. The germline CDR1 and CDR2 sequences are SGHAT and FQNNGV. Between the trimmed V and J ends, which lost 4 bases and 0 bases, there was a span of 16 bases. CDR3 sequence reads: CASSSIKAGLSYEQYV. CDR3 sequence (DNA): TGTGCCAGCAGCTCAATCAAGGCGGGACTCTCCTACGAGCAGTACGTC.

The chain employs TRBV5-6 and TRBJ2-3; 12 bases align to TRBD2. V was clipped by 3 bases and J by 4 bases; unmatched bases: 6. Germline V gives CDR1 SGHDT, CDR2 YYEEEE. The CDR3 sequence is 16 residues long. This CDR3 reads CASSSLAGGLADTQYF. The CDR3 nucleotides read TGTGCCAGCAGCTCCCTAGCGGGGGGGCTCGCAGATACGCAGTATTTT.

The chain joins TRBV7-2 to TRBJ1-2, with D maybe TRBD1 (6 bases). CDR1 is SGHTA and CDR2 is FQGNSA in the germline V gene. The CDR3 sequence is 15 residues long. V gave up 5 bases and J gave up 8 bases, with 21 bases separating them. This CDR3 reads CASSTGQGAGSGYTF. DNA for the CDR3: TGTGCCAGCAGCACAGGGCAGGGAGCGGGCAGCGGCTACACCTTC.

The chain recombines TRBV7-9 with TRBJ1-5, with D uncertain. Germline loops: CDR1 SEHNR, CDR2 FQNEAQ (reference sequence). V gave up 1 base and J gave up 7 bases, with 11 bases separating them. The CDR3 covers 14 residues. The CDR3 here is CASSLGEIQQPQHF. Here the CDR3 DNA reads TGTGCCAGCAGCTTAGGGGAAATCCAGCAGCCCCAGCATTTT.